This TCR beta chain was profiled in a study of tissue T cells after allogeneic stem cell transplantation. In regard to this clone: Genes and germline come from the mouse. The read stops 1 residue short of the end of the CDR3; the missing end is completed from the germline J gene.

Assay: immunoSEQ multiplex PCR; the TCRdb copy retains only in-frame clones and omits some. The sample yields some 19,000 clones, 60% to 80% seen once. After removal of 0 bases from V and 4 bases from J, the junction contained 7 bases not matched to a gene. This CDR3 has 16 amino acids. CDR1 is NSQYPW and CDR2 is LRSPGD in the germline V gene (reference sequence). V usage is TRBV1 and J usage is TRBJ2-5, with TRBD2 identical over 7 bases. This TCR was sampled from a female BALB/c mouse in good health. This strain's MHC haplotype is H2-d. The material sequenced was blood. Incomplete CDR3 DNA: TGCACCTGCAGTGCAGATCTAGGAACTGGGGAAGACACCCAGTAC. Its translation is CTCSADLGTGEDTQY. From start to end, the CDR3 is CTCSADLGTGEDTQYF.